What follows are 31 T cell receptor beta chains derived from one specimen sequenced in a study of shared clonotypes between healthy human individuals. Method: immunoSEQ multiplex PCR; TCRdb's copy keeps in-frame clones and lacks some. The repertoire holds under 1,100,000 clones, with 75% to 80% as singletons. The sequencing input was memory CD4+ T cells from PBMCs. The subset here: CD45RA-negative fraction. The receptors here all came from a man in his late teens or twenties in good health. Some clones in this sample may be carry-over from other donors' samples.

This chain connects TRBV6-1 to TRBJ2-1, with 10 bases that match TRBD2. This CDR3 region has 16 residues. CDR1 and CDR2 from the germline V gene are MNHNS and SASEGT. V was clipped by 4 bases and J by 5 bases; unmatched bases: 8. The CDR3 coding sequence is TGTGCCAGCAGTGGGTTTAGCGGGAGGCAGGACAATGAGCAGTTCTTC. It specifies CASSGFSGRQDNEQFF.

The gene calls are TRBV6-6 and TRBJ2-7; the D gene is possibly TRBD2 (5 bases). CDR3 length equals 14 residues. Germline assignment: CDR1 MNHNY and CDR2 SVGAGI (reference sequence). The germline V and J ends were trimmed by 0 bases and 5 bases, with 11 bases remaining between them. In DNA form, the CDR3 reads TGTGCCAGCAGTTACTCGGACCCCGGGGACGAGCAGTACTTC. It specifies CASSYSDPGDEQYF.

The chain has TRBV18 and TRBJ1-1; D gene ambiguous. V lost 3 bases, J lost 5 bases, and 13 bases lay in between. The CDR3 totals 14 residues. From germline, CDR1 is KGHSH and CDR2 LQKENI. This chain's CDR3 is CASSPMVSQTEAFF. CDR3 DNA: TGTGCCAGCTCACCGATGGTAAGTCAGACTGAAGCTTTCTTT.

The chain couples TRBV7-3 to TRBJ2-1; 9 bases match TRBD2. The CDR3 totals 15 residues. After removal of 5 bases from V and 7 bases from J, the junction contained 9 bases not matched to a gene. Germline V gene data show CDR1 as SGHTA and CDR2 as FQGTGA. The CDR3 spells CASSNSGSLMNEQFF. In DNA, the CDR3 is TGTGCCAGCAGCAATAGCGGGAGTCTGATGAATGAGCAGTTCTTC.

The chain is built from TRBV6-1 and TRBJ2-3, with 9 positions matching TRBD2. V trimming: 6 bases; J trimming: 4 bases; junction bases outside the gene matches: 2. The germline CDR1 and CDR2 sequences are MNHNS and SASEGT. CDR3 length: 13 amino acids. The CDR3 here is CASSGGRADTQYF. The DNA of the CDR3 is TGTGCCAGCAGCGGCGGGAGGGCAGATACGCAGTATTTT.

This chain connects TRBV14 to TRBJ2-3; D call uncertain. Looked up from germline, CDR1 is SGHDN and CDR2 is FVKESK. CDR3 length equals 15 residues. The germline V and J ends were trimmed by 4 bases and 3 bases, with 14 bases remaining between them. The CDR3 reads CASSPISPRTDTQYF. CDR3 sequence (DNA): TGTGCCAGCAGCCCGATATCCCCCCGGACAGATACGCAGTATTTT.

The V call is TRBV4-2, the J call TRBJ2-3, with D possibly being TRBD1 or TRBD2 (5 bases each). Trimming shortened V by 1 base and J by 4 bases, and 15 bases separated the two germline ends. Germline-derived CDR1 and CDR2 are LGHNA and YNFKEQ. This CDR3 is built from 16 residues. CDR3 protein: CASSQGVGGEADTQYF. CDR3 DNA sequence: TGTGCCAGCAGCCAAGGAGTTGGGGGAGAGGCAGATACGCAGTATTTT.

Only one count was recorded for this clone. The chain carries TRBV5-4 and TRBJ2-3, with 9 bases that match TRBD1. The germline gives CDR1 SGHNT, CDR2 YYREEE (reference sequence). This CDR3 region has 16 residues. The J segment lost 5 bases and the V segment lost 3 bases, leaving 10 bases of the junction unmatched. In DNA form, the CDR3 reads TGTGCCAGCAGCTCGACCGGGACAGGGAGGGGAGATACGCAGTATTTT. Translation gives CASSSTGTGRGDTQYF.

The chain combines TRBV28 with TRBJ1-1; tentative D call: TRBD1 (6 bases). Germline assignment: CDR1 MDHEN and CDR2 SYDVKM. The CDR3 consists of 12 residues. V was cut by 11 bases and J by 1 base, with 11 bases left in between. The CDR3 sequence is CAGGGPNTEAFF. The CDR3 DNA follows: TGTGCCGGCGGGGGGCCGAACACTGAAGCTTTCTTT.

This clone was detected a few times. V is TRBV21-1 and J is TRBJ2-7. TRBV21-1 is annotated as a pseudogene. CDR3 length: 14 amino acids. CDR3 coding DNA: TGTGCCAGCAGAATGGACGTGAGCTCCTACGAGCAGTACTTC. The encoded protein is CASRMDVSSYEQYF.

The CDR3 DNA reads TGTGCCAGCAGCGCAGGGCCCTCTGGGGCCAACGTCCTGACTTTC. This codes for CASSAGPSGANVLTF. The genes are TRBV6-4 and TRBJ2-6; the D gene is possibly TRBD1 (5 bases). The CDR3 is 15 amino acids. Trimming removed 6 bases at V and 0 bases at J, with 9 bases between. CDR1 and CDR2 (germline): MRHNA, SNTAGT.

V is TRBV11-1 and J is TRBJ1-1; 9 nucleotides align to TRBD1. CDR3 size: 13 residues. V lost 5 bases and J lost 6; bases outside the gene matches: 4. Germline V gene sequence: CDR1 SGHAT, CDR2 FQDESV (reference sequence). The DNA for the CDR3 is TGTGCCAGCAGCCAGGGACAGGGCGCTGAAGCTTTCTTT. Translation gives CASSQGQGAEAFF.

The chain uses TRBV6-1 and TRBJ1-1; no reliable D call. The CDR3 length is 13 residues. The V end lost 7 bases, the J end lost 0 bases, and 9 bases lay between the germline ends. The germline gives CDR1 MNHNS, CDR2 SASEGT. CDR3 in amino acids: CASKRLLNTEAFF. The DNA of the CDR3 is TGTGCCAGCAAGAGACTTCTGAACACTGAAGCTTTCTTT.

This chain connects TRBV28 to TRBJ1-2, with D possibly being TRBD1 (6 bases). The V gene lost 5 bases and the J gene lost 4 bases, with 14 bases spanning the gap. CDR1 is MDHEN and CDR2 is SYDVKM in the germline V gene. This CDR3 region has 14 residues. For the CDR3, the DNA is TGTGCCAGCAGTGTAGGGGGGGCTCTCTATGGCTACACCTTC. It codes for CASSVGGALYGYTF.

The chain employs TRBV19 and TRBJ1-2; D is perhaps TRBD1 (5 bases). Germline-derived CDR1 and CDR2 are LNHDA and SQIVND (reference sequence). This CDR3 has 13 amino acids. The ends were cut back, 3 bases at V and 6 bases at J, with 11 bases in the middle. CDR3 in amino acids: CASSMRAGNGYTF. The DNA of the CDR3 is TGTGCCAGTAGTATGCGGGCAGGGAATGGCTACACCTTC.

The V call is TRBV27, the J call TRBJ2-7; 8 bases align to TRBD1. The V gene's germline CDR1 is MNHEY and CDR2 SMNVEV (reference sequence). The V gene end was trimmed by 6 bases and the J gene end by 3 bases; junction bases not matched to a gene: 10. The CDR3 is 15 residues long. CDR3 sequence: CASSRTADRDYEQYF. CDR3 bases: TGTGCCAGCAGCCGGACTGCGGACAGGGACTACGAGCAGTACTTC.

This CDR3 is CASSLRGDTEAFF. DNA of the CDR3: TGTGCCAGCAGTTTACGAGGGGACACTGAAGCTTTCTTT. The chain couples TRBV27 to TRBJ1-1; D perhaps matches TRBD1 (5 bases). The CDR3 is made up of 13 amino acids. Germline CDR1 reads MNHEY; CDR2 reads SMNVEV (reference sequence). V gave up 2 bases and J gave up 3 bases, with 7 bases separating them.

The rearrangement uses TRBV28 and TRBJ2-1, with 7 bases that match TRBD2. The CDR3 has 16 amino acids. V dropped 4 bases and J dropped 1; count of bases not matched to a gene: 7. Germline CDR1 MDHEN, CDR2 SYDVKM. In DNA form, the CDR3 reads TGTGCCAGCAGTTCTTTGACTAGCAGGTCCTACAATGAGCAGTTCTTC. Its translation: CASSSLTSRSYNEQFF.

This clone was seen a handful of times. The chain combines TRBV7-8 with TRBJ2-3, with TRBD2 identical over 7 bases. The germline V gene encodes CDR1 SGHVS and CDR2 FQNEAQ. V trimming: 4 bases; J trimming: 4 bases; junction bases outside the gene matches: 8. The CDR3 length is 15 residues. The chain's CDR3 is CASSWKIAGADTQYF. CDR3 coding DNA: TGTGCCAGCAGCTGGAAGATTGCGGGAGCAGATACGCAGTATTTT.

This chain links TRBV6-4 with TRBJ2-1; D is undetermined. This CDR3 is 15 amino acids long. V lost 5 bases and J 5 bases, leaving 16 bases between the germline ends. Germline V gene lookup returns CDR1 MRHNA and CDR2 SNTAGT. CDR3 nucleotides: TGTGCCAGCAGTACAAAACCCCCCCCCGACAATGAGCAGTTCTTC. This sequence encodes CASSTKPPPDNEQFF.

The gene calls are TRBV28 and TRBJ2-7; TRBD2 matches at 13 bases. The CDR3 loop spans 17 amino acids. V lost 10 bases to trimming and J lost 6 bases; unmatched junction nucleotides: 18. The germline CDR1 and CDR2 sequences are MDHEN and SYDVKM. CDR3 bases: TGTGCCACTACCAGGACTAGCGGGAGTTTAACGCTGGGCGAGCAGTACTTC. This sequence encodes CATTRTSGSLTLGEQYF.

This chain links TRBV10-3 with TRBJ1-1; D not resolved. Trimming stripped 7 bases from V and 1 base from J, with 16 bases between. The germline gives CDR1 ENHRY, CDR2 SYGVKD. The CDR3 consists of 15 residues. CDR3: CAITTQPNSNTEAFF. CDR3 in DNA: TGTGCCATCACGACACAGCCCAATTCGAACACTGAAGCTTTCTTT.

The chain employs TRBV6-5 and TRBJ1-2; D perhaps matches TRBD1 (5 bases). Germline V gene lookup returns CDR1 MNHEY and CDR2 SVGAGI. V lost 2 bases to trimming and J lost 7 bases, with 11 bases between them. CDR3 length: 13 amino acids. CDR3 bases: TGTGCCAGCAGTTACATGGTTGGGACTGGCTACACCTTC. Residues: CASSYMVGTGYTF.

V and J are TRBV5-8 and TRBJ1-1; D is ambiguous. Trimming shortened V by 4 bases and J by 1 base, and 11 bases separated the two germline ends. The CDR3 is 14 amino acids. Per the germline V gene, CDR1 is SGHTS and CDR2 is YDEGEE. This CDR3 is CASSRPGTNTEAFF. CDR3 in DNA: TGTGCCAGCAGCCGTCCGGGTACGAACACTGAAGCTTTCTTT.

V and J are TRBV20-1 and TRBJ1-1, with D uncertain. Germline CDR1 is DFQATT and CDR2 is SNEGSKA (reference sequence). CDR3 length equals 11 residues. With 2 bases removed from V and 11 bases from J, the gap between germline ends came to 12 bases. This CDR3 reads CSARPWGDAFF. Written as DNA, the CDR3 is TGCAGTGCTAGACCCTGGGGTGACGCTTTCTTT.

The chain has TRBV11-1 and TRBJ2-7; 9 nucleotides align to TRBD1. The CDR3 length is 14 residues. V shed 4 bases and J 5 bases; nucleotides not matched to a gene: 6. The V gene's germline CDR1 is SGHAT and CDR2 FQDESV (reference sequence). The CDR3: CASSYRTGVNEQYF. CDR3 DNA sequence: TGTGCCAGCAGCTACCGGACAGGGGTAAACGAGCAGTACTTC. Variable domain in full (rest from reference TRBV11-1 and TRBJ2-7): EAEVAQSPRYKITEKSQAVAFWCDPISGHATLYWYRQILGQGPELLVQFQDESVVDDSQLPKDRFSAERLKGVDSTLKIQPAELGDSAMYLCASSYRTGVNEQYFGPGTRLTVT.

The rearrangement uses TRBV4-3 and TRBJ2-1; 8 bases are shared with TRBD2. The germline CDR1 and CDR2 sequences are LGHNA and YSLEER. CDR3 length: 15 residues. Unmatched junction bases numbered 16, after V lost 3 bases and J lost 15 bases. CDR3 sequence reads: CASSQGLAGSPGVFF. The CDR3, as DNA: TGCGCCAGCAGCCAGGGGTTAGCGGGAAGCCCGGGCGTGTTCTTC.

The gene calls are TRBV4-2 and TRBJ2-2; D remains unclear. Between the trimmed V and J ends, which lost 3 bases and 3 bases, there was a span of 2 bases. The CDR3 spans 12 residues. From germline, CDR1 is LGHNA and CDR2 YNFKEQ. The CDR3 loop reads CASSHDTGELFF. CDR3 DNA sequence: TGTGCCAGCAGCCATGACACCGGGGAGCTGTTTTTT.

V is TRBV6-5 and J is TRBJ2-7; 7 nucleotides align to TRBD2. CDR3 length equals 14 residues. The ends lost 8 bases at V and 2 bases at J; junction bases unmatched: 9. Germline assignment: CDR1 MNHEY and CDR2 SVGAGI. CDR3 in DNA: TGTGCCAGCGGATCGTCGGGGGGAGCCTACGAGCAGTACTTC. Translated: CASGSSGGAYEQYF.

This clone was seen many times. For the CDR3, the DNA is TGTGCCAGCAGCTTGGACGGGGGTCGTCACTATGGCTACACCTTC. This codes for CASSLDGGRHYGYTF. The genes are TRBV5-6 and TRBJ1-2; D possibly corresponds to TRBD1 (5 bases). V was pared by 0 bases and J by 3 bases, with 12 bases between. There are 15 residues in the CDR3. Germline loops: CDR1 SGHDT, CDR2 YYEEEE.

The rearrangement links TRBV9 to TRBJ2-5, with D maybe TRBD2 (5 bases). The V gene's germline CDR1 is SGDLS and CDR2 YYNGEE. Trimming cost V 7 bases and J 5 bases, with 15 bases left between them. This CDR3 is 13 amino acids long. In DNA form, the CDR3 reads TGTGCCAGCTCTGCGGGTGTGCAGGAGACCCAGTACTTC. Its protein product is CASSAGVQETQYF.